The rows below give T cell receptor beta chains drawn from one sample of a study of blood T cell repertoires in COVID-19. The repertoire was sequenced with immunoSEQ multiplex PCR; TCRdb's copy has only in-frame clones and lacks some. The sample gives about 170,000 clones, 79% of which show up once; roughly 19% is in the top ten. Sequencing input: PBMCs or T cells enriched from blood (not recorded which). All receptors come from a woman aged 65 to 85 in a cohort exposed to, infected with or recovered from COVID-19 (not recorded which). Each CDR3 is given without its conserved first and last residue. Each record gives: J gene, V gene, CDR3 protein.

j_call: TRBJ2-5; v_call: TRBV3-1/TRBV3-2; cdr3_aa: ASSLGLIAGGLQETQY
j_call: TRBJ2-7; v_call: TRBV18; cdr3_aa: ASSPGQLYEQY
j_call: TRBJ2-1; v_call: TRBV19; cdr3_aa: ASPGLTNEQF
j_call: TRBJ2-2; v_call: TRBV11-2; cdr3_aa: ASSLAGTGELF
j_call: TRBJ1-2; v_call: TRBV18; cdr3_aa: ASSANRDDGYT
j_call: TRBJ1-2; v_call: TRBV27; cdr3_aa: ASSKTLTGGYT
j_call: TRBJ2-5; v_call: TRBV9; cdr3_aa: ASSVAPLAGAYQETQY
j_call: TRBJ2-6; v_call: TRBV4-2; cdr3_aa: ASSPSVRLAGDSGANVLT
j_call: TRBJ2-7; v_call: TRBV7-2; cdr3_aa: ASSLQALAGSHEQY
j_call: TRBJ1-5; v_call: TRBV9; cdr3_aa: ASSGQGQGGWPQH
j_call: TRBJ2-7; v_call: TRBV5-1; cdr3_aa: ASSLGQESSYEQY
j_call: TRBJ2-3; v_call: TRBV4-1; cdr3_aa: ASSQDGSGIDTQY
j_call: TRBJ2-1; v_call: TRBV19; cdr3_aa: ATGLAGVVDEQF
j_call: TRBJ2-7; v_call: TRBV18; cdr3_aa: ASSPGTSGVEQY
j_call: TRBJ2-2; v_call: TRBV21-1; cdr3_aa: ASSKARGQGCSLASGELF
j_call: TRBJ2-1; v_call: TRBV11-3; cdr3_aa: ASSLSYKSGSGVYEQF
j_call: TRBJ1-1; v_call: TRBV10-3; cdr3_aa: AISGGGMNTEAF
j_call: TRBJ2-5; v_call: TRBV4-1; cdr3_aa: ASSQDPLFATGETQY
j_call: TRBJ1-2; v_call: TRBV7-2; cdr3_aa: ASSLRGGEGYT
j_call: TRBJ1-5; v_call: TRBV4-1; cdr3_aa: ASSPFLGQGGHQPQH
j_call: TRBJ1-1; v_call: TRBV7-2; cdr3_aa: ASSQQGNTEAF
j_call: TRBJ1-2; v_call: TRBV5-1; cdr3_aa: ASSLGVGGDYGYT
j_call: TRBJ2-5; v_call: TRBV25-1; cdr3_aa: ASSDREAQETQY
j_call: TRBJ2-1; v_call: TRBV7-9; cdr3_aa: ASSFTRGNEQF
j_call: TRBJ2-7; v_call: TRBV2; cdr3_aa: ASSGVGGGYEQY
j_call: TRBJ1-2; v_call: TRBV7-8; cdr3_aa: ASSLDRVGYT
j_call: TRBJ2-7; v_call: TRBV6-5; cdr3_aa: ASSNEVRQY
j_call: TRBJ1-1; v_call: TRBV27; cdr3_aa: ASRHSGTGYNEAF
j_call: TRBJ1-4; v_call: TRBV6-1; cdr3_aa: ASSEQGRDEKLF
j_call: TRBJ2-1; v_call: TRBV28; cdr3_aa: ASSRLLAVATYNEQF
j_call: TRBJ2-3; v_call: TRBV3-1/TRBV3-2; cdr3_aa: ASSQVAGAGDTQY
j_call: TRBJ2-1; v_call: TRBV11-2; cdr3_aa: ASSLRTKTDHNEQF
j_call: TRBJ2-1; v_call: TRBV3-1/TRBV3-2; cdr3_aa: ASSGAGGRV
j_call: TRBJ2-7; v_call: TRBV5-6; cdr3_aa: ASTDLRQSAYEQY
j_call: TRBJ1-4; v_call: TRBV27; cdr3_aa: ASSPGQGWEKLF
j_call: TRBJ2-7; v_call: TRBV3-1/TRBV3-2; cdr3_aa: ASSQDRRTVSSYEQY
j_call: TRBJ2-1; v_call: TRBV20-1; cdr3_aa: SARGGNEQF
j_call: TRBJ2-7; v_call: TRBV28; cdr3_aa: ASSDVPANRGYEQY
j_call: TRBJ2-6; v_call: TRBV19; cdr3_aa: ASSKYSTGTLAGANVLT
j_call: TRBJ2-2; v_call: TRBV19; cdr3_aa: ASRRGGLAGVFTGELF
j_call: TRBJ1-1; v_call: TRBV28; cdr3_aa: ASSRGQNTEAF
j_call: TRBJ2-4; v_call: TRBV9; cdr3_aa: ASSVGPLGEDIQY
j_call: TRBJ2-2; v_call: TRBV18; cdr3_aa: ASSIDRGPGELF
j_call: TRBJ1-5; v_call: TRBV6-6; cdr3_aa: ASSYSRVVSNQPQH
j_call: TRBJ1-4; v_call: TRBV7-9; cdr3_aa: ASSLLGFNEKLF
j_call: TRBJ2-1; v_call: TRBV10-3; cdr3_aa: AISVRDNNEQF
j_call: TRBJ1-1; v_call: TRBV5-1; cdr3_aa: ASSLGQGRAEAF
j_call: TRBJ2-3; v_call: TRBV4-2; cdr3_aa: ASSQDLAGGYADTQY
j_call: TRBJ1-1; v_call: TRBV2; cdr3_aa: ASRWDTRGTEAF
j_call: TRBJ2-3; v_call: TRBV28; cdr3_aa: ASSPLPSTGVDTQY
j_call: TRBJ2-5; v_call: TRBV3-1/TRBV3-2; cdr3_aa: ASSEFGGTSGGQETQY
j_call: TRBJ1-1; v_call: TRBV18; cdr3_aa: ASSPVTGRAEAF
j_call: TRBJ2-2; v_call: TRBV3-1/TRBV3-2; cdr3_aa: ASSQAPWSVTGELF
j_call: TRBJ2-2; v_call: TRBV6-6; cdr3_aa: AGTTQGGTGELF
j_call: TRBJ1-5; v_call: TRBV19; cdr3_aa: ASSDRGGQPQH
j_call: TRBJ2-6; v_call: TRBV5-8; cdr3_aa: ASSLWTGGNSGANVLT
j_call: TRBJ1-4; v_call: TRBV19; cdr3_aa: ASSSGEKLF
j_call: TRBJ2-1; v_call: TRBV10-3; cdr3_aa: AISAVDSRSSYNEQF
j_call: TRBJ2-4; v_call: TRBV3-1/TRBV3-2; cdr3_aa: ASSSPRLAGIQY
j_call: TRBJ2-2; v_call: TRBV7-2; cdr3_aa: ASTRNRVGTGELF